This TCR beta chain was obtained from a study of T cells in Graves' hyperthyroidism and ophthalmopathy. Findings of the study overall: Model-based prediction identified ophthalmopathy a median approximately 6 months prior to its onset.

The CDR3 extends over 14 amino acids. Looked up from germline, CDR1 is SGHTA and CDR2 is FQGNSA. Trimming removed 5 bases from V and 7 bases from J; junction bases left unmatched: 10. Clinical symptoms, serum thyroxine and TRAb, thyroid ultrasound and orbital computed tomography were used for the diagnoses. To note about this clonotype: Its target is not known.

The CDR3 regions of TCR beta were amplified from RNA transcripts. TCR CDR3 regions were first amplified by RT-PCR with HTBI primers. TCRdb re-called the multiplex PCR reads through MiXCR, storing one row per CDR3 protein. The data show roughly 500,000 distinct CDR3 sequences, about 46% seen once. The V gene is TRBV7-2, the J gene TRBJ1-1; the match to TRBD1 covers 7 bases. This TCR derives from an adult woman with Graves' disease, either hyperthyroidism or ophthalmopathy (not recorded which). Sequenced: peripheral blood or thyroid tissue (not recorded which). CDR3 sequence (DNA): TGTGCCAGCAGCCCAACGGGGACAGCCGGTGAAGCTTTCTTT. Its translation is CASSPTGTAGEAFF.